This section outlines one T cell receptor (beta chain) sequence together with its context. Its antigen is unidentified. The data belong to a study of somatic mutations in cytotoxic T cells in rheumatoid arthritis. As for the study in general: Flow cytometry sorted some V beta antibody-stained T-cell populations to nearly 100% purity, V beta1+ cells among them being sequenced for TCRB. Overall study findings and caveats: The study found no significant difference in CD8+ T-cell clonality between rheumatoid arthritis patients and age-matched healthy controls. Within 8 of 65 patients, the single biggest CD8+ clone made up more than 20% of CD8+ cells.

TCRdb's copy holds only in-frame clones and misses some; the assay was immunoSEQ multiplex PCR. The profile covers over 7,000 clones, with roughly 73% appearing a single time and 4.9% taken by the ten largest. The source material was CD8+ T cells sorted from blood. The receptor comes from an adult with rheumatoid arthritis.

The CDR3 DNA is TGTGCCAGCAGGGCAGTTCAGGGTTCTCTCTACGAGCAGTACTTC. This gives the protein CASRAVQGSLYEQYF. The chain is built from TRBV2 and TRBJ2-7; tentative D call: TRBD1 (5 bases). V was cut by 6 bases and J by 3 bases, with 18 bases left in between. This CDR3 contains 15 residues. Germline V lookup: CDR1 SNHLY, CDR2 FYNNEI.